This entry concerns a single TCR beta chain. The antigen it binds to is not known. Base qualities are not provided; no much larger clone lies one nucleotide away. This entry is derived from a study of shared clonotypes between healthy human individuals (dated by TCRdb to 2019 to 2021). For the wider study: The cohort included a few men and a couple of women between 18 and 49 years of age. For each donor, three plates each were used for CD4 naive and CD4 memory, two plates were used for CD8 naive, and one plate was used for CD8 memory. To estimate repertoire size and how much clonotype sharing occurs between individuals, the study deeply sequenced the blood TCR repertoires of roughly 5 healthy adults. Libraries were prepared and TCR repertoires were sequenced by different laboratories using diverse techniques, in order to increase sequencing depth and limit assay-specific biases. Per donor, leukapheresis produced somewhere between about 0.8 and 9 billion PBMCs.

Study-wide conclusions, independent of this receptor: Sampling was limited to blood, and TCR repertoires in tissue likely differ from TCR repertoires in blood. Based on pairwise subsampling, the degree of clonotype sharing among donors was expected to be affected by sequencing depth. Compared with non-shared clonotypes, the clonotypes found in all four sorted-subset donors had higher generation probabilities. Naive subsets generally had larger estimated clonotype richness than memory subsets did. Incomplete sequencing was indicated by rarefaction of sorted-subset datasets, despite the large sequencing depth. Sharing across a few donors was observed for approximately 4.6% of naive CD4, about 4% of naive CD8, 2.3% of memory CD4, and roughly 0.4% of memory CD8 clonotypes. Because the study included a small number of donors, the genetic and exposure-history diversity represented was limited.

The trim is 7 bases for V and 5 bases for J, with a gap of 12 bases between the germline ends. The CDR3 holds 14 amino acids from the cysteine to the phenylalanine. Of the read, only the CDR3 DNA is kept; its 42 bases are in frame from base 1. The germline V gene sets CDR1 to MDHEN and CDR2 to SYDVKM. The donors were healthy, HIV-negative adults who had no recently reported acute infections or vaccinations. Only Caucasian adults living in Nashville, Tennessee, USA were represented among the donors. CD4+ T cells were enriched by magnetic negative selection, after which naive cells were positively selected on CD45RA and the negative fraction was taken as the memory subset. Blood was obtained by leukapheresis, after which PBMCs were separated by Ficoll-Histopaque density gradient centrifugation and cryopreserved in liquid nitrogen vapor phase. Analytical flow cytometry was used to check the purity and quantity of every magnetically sorted T cell population. From each sorted fraction, genomic DNA was isolated and quantified by UV absorbance on a Nanodrop 2000c.

Using the deep immunoSEQ assay, multiplex PCR amplified TCR CDR3 regions from genomic DNA. Extracted genomic DNA from each cell subset was distributed evenly across all wells of several immunoSEQ 96-well plates, and each plate was treated as a replicate. For sorted subsets, 200 to 250 ng of genomic DNA, equivalent to 30,000 or so T cell genomes, went into each replicate PCR. Purified libraries were quantified with a Qubit 3.0 fluorometer, sized on a Bioanalyzer 2100, and re-quantified with the KAPA Library Quantification kit. Every immunoSEQ 96-well plate was sequenced on a dedicated single-read 150-cycle Illumina NextSeq 550 flow cell. The paper's processing steps were these. The immunoSEQ output contained only junctional sequences without quality scores, so filtering could not match that applied to full-length reads. Sequences were annotated with PyIR, a Python wrapper for IgBLAST v1.9, using IMGT germline references to assign V/J genes and CDR3. Reads were filtered out if the reads had weak V/J assignments (E-value above 1e-6), no CDR3, stop codons, out-of-frame junctions, or ambiguous translated residues. V3J clonotypes were defined as sequences sharing an identical inferred V gene, J gene, and CDR3 amino acid sequence. Percentage overlap between repertoires was computed as shared unique clonotypes divided by the size of the smaller repertoire. Three approaches were used to assess repertoire richness: RTK rarefaction, the Chao1 estimator, and Recon v2.1 estimates of unobserved clonotypes. OLGA was used to compute generation probabilities for all TCRbeta clonotypes that the gDNA method yielded from a few donors. Entries here come from immuneACCESS through TCRdb and include only in-frame sequences with V and J called. Some clones fail to appear in such tables; in the studies checked, an unresolved V gene covers under half of the shortfall, and the cause of the remainder is unknown. V and J calls and clone size come straight from that table; D and trimming were deduced from the DNA. The sample yields 2,500,000 or so clones; roughly 90% were counted once. Around 0.35% of the sample is taken by the ten largest.

This clonotype was sampled from a man aged 18 to 30 in good health. Some clones in this sample may be carry-over from other donors' samples. Source material: naive CD4+ T cells from PBMCs. The cell subset or site label of this sample denotes: CD45RA+ positively selected. This chain is built from TRBV28 and TRBJ2-6; a confident D gene designation cannot be given. CDR3 region: CASTSAVWANVLTF. The nucleotide sequence reads as follows: TGTGCCAGCACCTCGGCTGTCTGGGCCAACGTCCTGACTTTC. Extended through the reference TRBV28 and TRBJ2-6 proteins, this CDR3 yields the full variable domain: DVKVTQSSRYLVKRTGEKVFLECVQDMDHENMFWYRQDPGLGLRLIYFSYDVKMKEKGDIPEGYSVSREKKERFSLILESASTNQTSMYLCASTSAVWANVLTFGAGSRLTVL.